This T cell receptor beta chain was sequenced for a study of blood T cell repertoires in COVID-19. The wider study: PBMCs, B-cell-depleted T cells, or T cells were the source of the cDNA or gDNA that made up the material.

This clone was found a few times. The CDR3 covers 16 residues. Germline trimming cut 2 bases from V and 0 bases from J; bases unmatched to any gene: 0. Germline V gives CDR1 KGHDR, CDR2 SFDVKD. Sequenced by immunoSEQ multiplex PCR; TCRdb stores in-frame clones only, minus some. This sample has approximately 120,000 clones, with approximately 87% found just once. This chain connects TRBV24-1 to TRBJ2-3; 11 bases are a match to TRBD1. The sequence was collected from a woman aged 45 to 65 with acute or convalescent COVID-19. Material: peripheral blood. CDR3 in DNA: TGTGCCACCAGTGATTGGGACAGGGGGAGCACAGATACGCAGTATTTT. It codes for CATSDWDRGSTDTQYF.